This T cell receptor beta chain was retrieved from a study of T cell repertoires in cytomegalovirus infection. Remarks on this clonotype: Antigen specificity is unknown.

One entry per CDR3 protein results from TCRdb running MiXCR on the reads. The sample holds about 340,000 distinct CDR3 sequences, roughly 29% seen once. The CDR3 totals 16 residues. V lost 6 bases and J 6 bases, leaving 21 bases between the germline ends. Study observations and caveats: The response measured ex vivo was dominated by TCR beta clonotypes (HLA-C-restricted and CMV-specific). Public TCR beta family frequency separated CMV-and-HLA carriers, including in an independent cohort.

The sample here was cultured PBMCs, taken from culture after CMV antigen stimulation. The sequence came from a human donor in good health (CMV status not recorded). Some clones in this sample may be carry-over from other donors' samples. The rearrangement links TRBV12-3 or TRBV12-4 to TRBJ2-1, with D possibly TRBD2 on 9 matching bases. CDR3 nucleotides: TGTGCCAGCAGCCCACCAGGGGGCGGGGGGGCCAATGAGCAGTTCTTC. The encoded protein is CASSPPGGGGANEQFF.